This TCR beta chain emerged from a study of T cell responses to AZD1222 COVID-19 vaccine (dated by TCRdb to about 2021). Context from the whole study: AZD1222 recipients whose second dose came at about 4 weeks and those whose second dose came at about 12 weeks were combined into one group, since spike-specific TCR depth and breadth did not differ between the two schedules. TCR sequencing was performed for roughly 240 trial participants, of whom about 200 were given two doses of AZD1222 and around 25 were given two doses of MenACWY control vaccine. Trial participants were enrolled into age subgroups of 18-55, 56-69 and 70-plus years, which contained about 150, 28 and 57 TCR-sequenced participants, respectively. Here is what the overall study found, with its caveats: Only five or six AZD1222 recipients were SARS-CoV-2 seropositive at baseline, limiting conclusions about previously exposed vaccinees. Most participants were white British and females outnumbered males, and the authors suggested that clonal diversity may have been underestimated. Because no day 14 peak-response samples were available, the repertoires could be characterized only after the peak T cell response. After two AZD1222 doses, spike-specific TCR breadth and depth were significantly higher than at day 0 and than in MenACWY recipients. The 56-69-year group was small, and its depth increase did not reach significance, likely because of low power. Vaccine-associated CD4 TCRs spanned the whole spike protein, with dominant responses in regions 160-218 and 743-854. Nearly half of unique spike-specific TCRs reportedly recognized epitopes outside regions mutated in the B.1.351 and B.1.1.7 variants.

The CDR3 regions of human TCRbeta chains were analyzed by immunosequencing. Under the source paper's analysis protocol: TCRs in the repertoires were compared against a reference library of SARS-CoV-2-specific TCRs that had been generated with the MIRA antigen-specificity platform. Breadth meant the fraction of unique TCRs that were SARS-CoV-2-associated, whereas depth meant the fraction of total T cells that were SARS-CoV-2-associated. Each spike-specific TCR was assigned to its reactive spike region and to a CD4 or CD8 class using the MIRA data. Log10-transformed breadth and depth values were compared by one-way ANOVA with Sidak's multiple comparisons tests. TCRdb holds this immuneACCESS table with in-frame rearrangements only. Some clones are missing; in checked studies, unresolved V genes explain under half, and the rest has no known cause. V, J and clone size are taken as reported in that table, and D and trimming were inferred from the DNA itself. The sample table shows about 99,000 clones, and over 85% are seen once. Of the sample, about 13% falls within the top ten clones.

V is reduced by 2 bases and J by 7 bases, leaving a spacing of 18 bases between them. Looking up the germline V gene (reference sequence) yields CDR1 MNHNY and CDR2 SVGAGI. The CDR3 holds 16 amino acids from the cysteine to the phenylalanine. Solely the CDR3 DNA is kept, with 48 bases framed from the first base. What the time point label conveys for this sample: baseline before first vaccination. The vaccinee samples were drawn from two UK trials, COV001 and COV002, one of which was a single-blind randomized controlled phase 2/3 trial testing AZD1222 (ChAdOx1 nCoV-19) in healthy adults. For TCRbeta chain sequencing, PBMC samples from trial participants were taken at day 0 and at day 28 after the second dose. This clone has only a few counts. The specificity of this receptor is unknown. No much larger clone is present one base from it, and per-base qualities are unavailable.

The specimen was peripheral blood, collected on day 0 of AZD1222 vaccination. The sequence is built from TRBV6-6 and TRBJ1-5; perhaps TRBD1 is the D gene, with 5 bases matching. The sequence derives from an adult in good health. The DNA sequence is as follows: TGTGCCAGCAGTTACGGCCAGGGACGACCGCAACAGCCCCAGCATTTT. This codes for CASSYGQGRPQQPQHF.